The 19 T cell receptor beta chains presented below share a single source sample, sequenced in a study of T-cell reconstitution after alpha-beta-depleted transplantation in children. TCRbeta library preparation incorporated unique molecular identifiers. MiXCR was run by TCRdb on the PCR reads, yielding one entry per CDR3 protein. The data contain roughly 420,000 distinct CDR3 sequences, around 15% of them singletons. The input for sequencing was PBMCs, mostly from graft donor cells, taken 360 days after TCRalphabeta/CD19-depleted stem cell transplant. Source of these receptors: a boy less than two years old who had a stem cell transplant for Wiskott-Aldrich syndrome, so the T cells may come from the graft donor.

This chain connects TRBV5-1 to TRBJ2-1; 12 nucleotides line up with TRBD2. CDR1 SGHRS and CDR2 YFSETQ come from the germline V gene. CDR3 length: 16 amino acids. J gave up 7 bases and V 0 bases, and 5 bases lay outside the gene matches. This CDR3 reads CASSLASGGAQNEQFF. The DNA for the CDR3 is TGCGCCAGCAGCTTGGCTAGCGGGGGGGCCCAGAATGAGCAGTTCTTC.

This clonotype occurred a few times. CDR3 sequence (DNA): TGTGCCAGCAGTTCCCATACTAGCGGACTCTTCAATGAGCAGTTCTTC. Its translation: CASSSHTSGLFNEQFF. V usage is TRBV6-5 and J usage is TRBJ2-1; 8 bases match TRBD2. The CDR3 has 16 residues. Germline values: CDR1 MNHEY, CDR2 SVGAGI. V shed 4 bases and J 6 bases; nucleotides not matched to a gene: 11.

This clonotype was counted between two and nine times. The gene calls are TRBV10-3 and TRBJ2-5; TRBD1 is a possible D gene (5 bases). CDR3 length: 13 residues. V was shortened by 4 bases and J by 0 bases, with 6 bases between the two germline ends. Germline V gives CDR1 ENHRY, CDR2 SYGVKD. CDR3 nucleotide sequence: TGTGCCATCAGTGGACAGTACCAAGAGACCCAGTACTTC. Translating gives CAISGQYQETQYF.

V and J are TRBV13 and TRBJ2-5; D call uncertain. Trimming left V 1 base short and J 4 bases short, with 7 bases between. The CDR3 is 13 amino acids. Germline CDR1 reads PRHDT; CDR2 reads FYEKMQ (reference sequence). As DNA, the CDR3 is TGTGCCAGCAGCTTAGAGACAACAGAGACCCAGTACTTC. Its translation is CASSLETTETQYF. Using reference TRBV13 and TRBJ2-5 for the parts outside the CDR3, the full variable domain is AAGVIQSPRHLIKEKRETATLKCYPIPRHDTVYWYQQGPGQDPQFLISFYEKMQSDKGSIPDRFSAQQFSDYHSELNMSSLELGDSALYFCASSLETTETQYFGPGTRLLVL.

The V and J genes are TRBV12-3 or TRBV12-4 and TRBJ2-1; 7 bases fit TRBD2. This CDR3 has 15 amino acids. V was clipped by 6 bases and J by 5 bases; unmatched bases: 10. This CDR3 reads CASRRRLAGHNEQFF. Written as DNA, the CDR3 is TGTGCCAGCAGGCGAAGACTAGCTGGTCACAATGAGCAGTTCTTC.

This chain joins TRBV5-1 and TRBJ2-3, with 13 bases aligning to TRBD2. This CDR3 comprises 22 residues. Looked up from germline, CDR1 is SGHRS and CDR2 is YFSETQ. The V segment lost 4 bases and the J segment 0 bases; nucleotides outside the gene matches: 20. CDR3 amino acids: CASSPHLDWRLAGGLSTDTQYF. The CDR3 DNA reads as TGCGCCAGCAGCCCACATTTAGATTGGAGACTAGCGGGGGGACTAAGCACAGATACGCAGTATTTT. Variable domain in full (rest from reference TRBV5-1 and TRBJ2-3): KAGVTQTPRYLIKTRGQQVTLSCSPISGHRSVSWYQQTPGQGLQFLFEYFSETQRNKGNFPGRFSGRQFSNSRSEMNVSTLELGDSALYLCASSPHLDWRLAGGLSTDTQYFGPGTRLTVL.

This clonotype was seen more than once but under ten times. The CDR3 here is CASSYSKYSQETQYF. In DNA form, the CDR3 reads TGTGCCAGCAGTTACTCGAAGTACAGCCAAGAGACCCAGTACTTC. V is TRBV6-5 and J is TRBJ2-5; D uncertain. V lost 0 bases, J lost 1 base, and 9 bases lay in between. CDR1 is MNHEY and CDR2 is SVGAGI in the germline V gene. The CDR3 is 15 residues long.

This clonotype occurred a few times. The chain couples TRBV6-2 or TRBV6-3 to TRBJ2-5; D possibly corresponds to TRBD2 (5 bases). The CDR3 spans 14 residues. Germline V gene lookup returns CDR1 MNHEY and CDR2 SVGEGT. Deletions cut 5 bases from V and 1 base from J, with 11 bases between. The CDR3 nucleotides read TGTGCCAGCAGTAACCTAGCAGTCCAAGAGACCCAGTACTTC. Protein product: CASSNLAVQETQYF.

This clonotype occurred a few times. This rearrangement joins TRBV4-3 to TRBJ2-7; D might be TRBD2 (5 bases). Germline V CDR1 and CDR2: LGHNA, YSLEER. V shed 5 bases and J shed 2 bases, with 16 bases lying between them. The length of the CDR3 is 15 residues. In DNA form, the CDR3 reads TGCGCCAGCAGCAATAGCGCCAAGGGCACCTACGAGCAGTACTTC. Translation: CASSNSAKGTYEQYF.

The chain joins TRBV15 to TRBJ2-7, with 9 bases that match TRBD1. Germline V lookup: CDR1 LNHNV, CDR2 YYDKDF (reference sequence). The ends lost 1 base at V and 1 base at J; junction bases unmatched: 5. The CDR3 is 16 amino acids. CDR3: CATSRGGTGRSYEQYF. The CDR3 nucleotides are TGTGCCACCAGCAGAGGAGGGACAGGGAGATCCTACGAGCAGTACTTC. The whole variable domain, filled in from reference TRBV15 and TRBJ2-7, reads DAMVIQNPRYQVTQFGKPVTLSCSQTLNHNVMYWYQQKSSQAPKLLFHYYDKDFNNEADTPDNFQSRRPNTSFCFLDIRSPGLGDTAMYLCATSRGGTGRSYEQYFGPGTRLTVT.

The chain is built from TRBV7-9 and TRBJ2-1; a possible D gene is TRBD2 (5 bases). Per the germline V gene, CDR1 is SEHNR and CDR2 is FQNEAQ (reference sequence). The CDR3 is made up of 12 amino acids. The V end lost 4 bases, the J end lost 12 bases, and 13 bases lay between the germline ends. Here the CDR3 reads CASSSGFRGQFF. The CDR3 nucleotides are TGTGCCAGCAGCTCGGGATTCCGAGGGCAGTTCTTC.

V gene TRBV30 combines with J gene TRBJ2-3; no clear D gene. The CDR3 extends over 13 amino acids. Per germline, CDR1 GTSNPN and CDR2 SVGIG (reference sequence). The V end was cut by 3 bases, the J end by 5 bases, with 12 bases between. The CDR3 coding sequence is TGTGCCTGGAGACCTTTGGGGTTAGATACGCAGTATTTT. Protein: CAWRPLGLDTQYF.

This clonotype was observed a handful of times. CDR3 nucleotides: TGTGCCAGCAGCGTATATAGCGGGAGGGCCGCGGATGAGCAGTTCTTC. Protein product: CASSVYSGRAADEQFF. The chain is built from TRBV9 and TRBJ2-1, with 11 bases lining up with TRBD2. V lost 1 base and J lost 8; bases outside the gene matches: 8. Germline CDR1 is SGDLS and CDR2 is YYNGEE. This CDR3 has 16 amino acids.

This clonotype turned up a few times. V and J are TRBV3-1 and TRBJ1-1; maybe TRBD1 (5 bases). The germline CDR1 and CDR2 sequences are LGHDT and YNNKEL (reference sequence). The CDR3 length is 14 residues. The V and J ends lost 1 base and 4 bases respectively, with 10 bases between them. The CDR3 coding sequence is TGTGCCAGCAGCCAAGGTGGGGGGAGCACTGAAGCTTTCTTT. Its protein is CASSQGGGSTEAFF.

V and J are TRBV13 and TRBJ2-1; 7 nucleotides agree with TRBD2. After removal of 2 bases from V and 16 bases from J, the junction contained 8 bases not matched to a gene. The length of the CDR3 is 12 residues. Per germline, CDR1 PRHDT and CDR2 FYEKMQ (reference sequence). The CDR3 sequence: CASSLPGLGGFF. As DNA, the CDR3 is TGTGCCAGCAGCTTACCCGGACTAGGCGGTTTCTTC.

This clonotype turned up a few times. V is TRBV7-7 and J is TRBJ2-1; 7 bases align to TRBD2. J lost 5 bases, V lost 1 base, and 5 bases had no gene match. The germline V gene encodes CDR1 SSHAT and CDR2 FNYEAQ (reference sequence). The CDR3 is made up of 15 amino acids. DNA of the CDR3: TGTGCCAGCAGCTTAGGTCCGGGAGGCAACAATGAGCAGTTCTTC. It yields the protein CASSLGPGGNNEQFF.

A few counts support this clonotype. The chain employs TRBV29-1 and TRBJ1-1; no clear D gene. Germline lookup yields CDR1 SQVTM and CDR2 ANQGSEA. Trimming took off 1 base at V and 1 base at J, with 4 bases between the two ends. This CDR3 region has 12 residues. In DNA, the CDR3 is TGCAGCGTTGAAGGAAAGAACACTGAAGCTTTCTTT. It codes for CSVEGKNTEAFF.

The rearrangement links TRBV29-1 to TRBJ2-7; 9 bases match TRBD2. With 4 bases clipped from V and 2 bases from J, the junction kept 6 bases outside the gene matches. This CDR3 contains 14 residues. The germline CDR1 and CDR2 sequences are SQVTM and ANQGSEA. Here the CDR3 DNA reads TGCAGCGTTGTTGGGCTAGCGGGACCCTACGAGCAGTACTTC. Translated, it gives CSVVGLAGPYEQYF.

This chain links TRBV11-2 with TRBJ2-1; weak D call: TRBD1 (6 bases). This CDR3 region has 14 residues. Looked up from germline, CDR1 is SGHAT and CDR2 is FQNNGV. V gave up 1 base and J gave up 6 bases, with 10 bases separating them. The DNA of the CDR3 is TGTGCCAGCAGCTTAGTAAACAGGGCCAATGAGCAGTTCTTC. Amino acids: CASSLVNRANEQFF.